The following is a T cell receptor beta chain sequence with its context. Its specificity is not known. Only in-frame clones appear in the TCRdb table, and some are missing; sequencing was by immunoSEQ multiplex PCR. The table includes about 24,000 clones, 85% to 90% detected once. Between the trimmed V and J ends, which lost 5 bases and 0 bases, there was a span of 12 bases. The CDR3 loop spans 14 amino acids. In germline, CDR1 is SQVTM, CDR2 ANQGSEA. This sample is drawn from a study of T cells in narcolepsy. Points from the study as a whole: Blood of same and different patients, but not healthy controls, reportedly held recurring autoreactive clonotypes. No autoreactive T cell clone sequences appeared in some memory CD4+ repertoires.

J is TRBJ2-3 and V is TRBV29-1, with TRBD1 as a possible D gene (5 bases). The sequence was collected from a human donor with narcolepsy. Sequencing was carried out using CD45RA- memory CD4+ T cells from PBMCs. The CDR3, as DNA: TGCAGCGTTAAGCAGGGATTAAGCACAGATACGCAGTATTTT. The encoded protein is CSVKQGLSTDTQYF.